The 5 T cell receptor beta chains presented below share a single source sample, sequenced in a study of control samples from healthy donors and cancer patients. TCRdb's copy holds only in-frame clones and misses some; the assay was immunoSEQ multiplex PCR. The data show about 51,000 clones, with roughly 90% seen just once and roughly 42% held by the top ten. The source material was PBMCs. The receptors come from a man in his forties or fifties with head and neck cancer.

This clone was counted a single time. V gene TRBV18 combines with J gene TRBJ1-2; D possibly corresponds to TRBD1 (5 bases). Germline CDR1 is KGHSH and CDR2 is LQKENI. The CDR3 has 18 residues. V was trimmed by 4 bases and J by 2 bases, leaving 23 bases between them. The CDR3 loop is CASSLTLLNRDSNYGYTF. CDR3 in DNA: TGTGCCAGCTCACTTACCCTCTTGAATCGGGACTCAAACTATGGCTACACCTTC.

The rearrangement joins TRBV6-5 to TRBJ2-5; 7 positions agree with TRBD2. CDR3 size: 15 residues. The V gene end was trimmed by 10 bases and the J gene end by 0 bases; junction bases not matched to a gene: 11. Looked up from germline, CDR1 is MNHEY and CDR2 is SVGAGI. For the CDR3, the DNA is TGTGCCACTAAACCCGGGGGGAGGTACCAAGAGACCCAGTACTTC. This sequence encodes CATKPGGRYQETQYF.

V and J are TRBV9 and TRBJ1-1; no firm D call. Looked up from germline, CDR1 is SGDLS and CDR2 is YYNGEE. The CDR3 runs 13 residues. Trimming took off 0 bases at V and 2 bases at J, with 5 bases between the two ends. CDR3: CASSVAGNTEAFF. The CDR3 DNA follows: TGTGCCAGCAGCGTAGCAGGAAACACTGAAGCTTTCTTT.

V usage is TRBV9 and J usage is TRBJ2-5, with D unresolved. The CDR3 totals 15 residues. Germline CDR1 SGDLS, CDR2 YYNGEE. V was trimmed by 4 bases and J by 7 bases, leaving 20 bases between them. This chain's CDR3 is CASSPPGLGPGTQYF. The CDR3 nucleotides read TGTGCCAGCAGCCCCCCCGGGCTCGGCCCAGGGACCCAGTACTTC.

The V and J genes are TRBV28 and TRBJ1-4, with TRBD1 as a possible D gene (5 bases). The germline V and J ends were trimmed by 7 bases and 7 bases, with 10 bases remaining between them. The CDR3 runs 12 residues. CDR1 is MDHEN, CDR2 SYDVKM, per germline. CDR3 in DNA: TGTGCCAGCATGAGGGGTGGTGAAAAACTGTTTTTT. This gives the protein CASMRGGEKLFF.